The text below deals with one T cell receptor beta chain. TCRdb keeps only in-frame clones here, not all; method: immunoSEQ multiplex PCR. This sample yields about 150,000 clones, of which roughly 90% are seen a single time; approximately 3.4% belongs to the top ten. Pooled in the analysis were second doses at about 4 or about 12 weeks. The data are from a study of T cell responses to AZD1222 COVID-19 vaccine. CDR3 length equals 15 residues. CDR1 MNHEY and CDR2 SVGAGI come from the germline V gene. V lost 4 bases and J lost 3; bases outside the gene matches: 6. The sequences come from peripheral blood, collected 28 days after the second AZD1222 dose. The V and J genes are TRBV6-5 and TRBJ2-1, with 7 bases matching TRBD1. This clonotype was sampled from an adult who received the AZD1222 COVID-19 vaccine. The CDR3 protein is CASSFRQGSYNEQFF. DNA for the CDR3: TGTGCCAGCAGTTTCCGACAGGGTAGCTACAATGAGCAGTTCTTC.